This TCR beta chain originates from a study of preoperative IRX-2 immunotherapy in early breast cancer. This sample's treatment: preoperative locoregional IRX-2 cytokine immunotherapy. Samples came from a phase Ib trial of preoperative locoregional IRX-2 cytokine immunotherapy. Generated by immunoSEQ multiplex PCR, the TCRdb table keeps only in-frame clones and is missing some. Here the sample spans about 2,000 clones, about three quarters being singletons. This TCR came from a human donor with breast cancer. Sequencing was performed on tumor tissue, taken before IRX-2 immunotherapy.

CDR3 protein: CASSQGTPSGTNTGELFF. In nucleotides, the CDR3 is TGTGCCAGCAGCCAAGGGACCCCTAGCGGCACGAACACCGGGGAGCTGTTTTTT. The chain uses TRBV11-3 and TRBJ2-2; 7 nucleotides agree with TRBD2. Trimming removed 5 bases from V and 0 bases from J; junction bases left unmatched: 12. The CDR3 is 18 residues long. Germline loops: CDR1 SGHNT, CDR2 YENEEA. Using reference TRBV11-3 and TRBJ2-2 for the parts outside the CDR3, the full variable domain is EAGVVQSPRYKIIEKKQPVAFWCNPISGHNTLYWYLQNLGQGPELLIRYENEEAVDDSQLPKDRFSAERLKGVDSTLKIQPAELGDSAVYLCASSQGTPSGTNTGELFFGEGSRLTVL.